The clone carrying this T cell receptor (beta chain) was detected ten times or more. Its antigen is not identified. The data are from a study of T cell repertoires in cytomegalovirus infection. The study, taken as a whole, reports: In two of eight donors, the top clonotype was HLA-C-restricted CMV-specific.

From germline, CDR1 is SGHTA and CDR2 FQGNSA. The CDR3 spans 15 residues. The V gene end was trimmed by 5 bases and the J gene end by 7 bases; junction bases not matched to a gene: 13. TCRdb reprocessed the reads with MiXCR, giving one entry per CDR3 protein. Among tens of thousands of distinct CDR3 sequences, 3% to 4% were seen once, and the ten largest hold around a fifth. This TCR derives from a human donor in good health (CMV status not recorded). Some clones in this sample may be carry-over from other donors' samples. The rearrangement uses TRBV7-2 and TRBJ2-5; 7 positions match TRBD1. The specimen was PBMCs. CDR3 residues: CASSPGQAQIMTQYF. The DNA for the CDR3 is TGTGCCAGCAGCCCCGGACAGGCCCAAATAATGACCCAGTACTTC.